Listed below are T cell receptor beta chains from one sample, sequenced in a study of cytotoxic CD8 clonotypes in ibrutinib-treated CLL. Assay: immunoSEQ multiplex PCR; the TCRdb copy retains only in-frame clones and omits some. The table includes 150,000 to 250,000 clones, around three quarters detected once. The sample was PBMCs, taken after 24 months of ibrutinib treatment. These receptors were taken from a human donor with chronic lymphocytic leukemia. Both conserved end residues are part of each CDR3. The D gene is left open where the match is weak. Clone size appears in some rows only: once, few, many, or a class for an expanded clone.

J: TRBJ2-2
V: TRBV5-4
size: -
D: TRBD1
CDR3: CASSKDRWATGELFF

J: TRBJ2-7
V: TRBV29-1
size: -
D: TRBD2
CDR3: CSVETSGTYEQYF

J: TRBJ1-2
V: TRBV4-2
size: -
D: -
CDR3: CASSQAAGGGYGYTF

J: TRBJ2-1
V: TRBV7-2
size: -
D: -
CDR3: CASSLGGVAYNEQFF

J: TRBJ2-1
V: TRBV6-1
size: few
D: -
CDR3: CASSEAAVSSYNEQFF

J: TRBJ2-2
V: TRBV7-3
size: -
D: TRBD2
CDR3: CASRGAGSTGELFF

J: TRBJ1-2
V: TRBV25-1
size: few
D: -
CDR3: CASSEGSYGYTF

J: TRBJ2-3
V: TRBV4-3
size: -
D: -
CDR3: CASSQGVEAPDTQYF

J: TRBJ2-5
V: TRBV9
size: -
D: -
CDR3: CASSPGPGPRETQYF

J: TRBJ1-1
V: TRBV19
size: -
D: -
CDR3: CASRYREQNTEAFF

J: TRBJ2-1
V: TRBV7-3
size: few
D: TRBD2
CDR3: CASSLRLALSYNEQFF

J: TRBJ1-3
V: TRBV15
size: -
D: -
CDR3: CATSRDRRESYGNTIYF

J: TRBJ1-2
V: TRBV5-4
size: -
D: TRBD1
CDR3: CASSSLDRGLGYTF

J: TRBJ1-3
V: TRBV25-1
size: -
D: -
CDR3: CASNGAQDLSGNTIYF

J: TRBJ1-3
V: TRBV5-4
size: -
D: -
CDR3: CASRSGSGNTIYF

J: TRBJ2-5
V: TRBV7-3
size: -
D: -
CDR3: CASSAGTWETQYF

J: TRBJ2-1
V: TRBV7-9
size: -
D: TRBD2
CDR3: CASSLARREGVNEQFF

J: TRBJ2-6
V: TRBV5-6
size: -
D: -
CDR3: CASSPRTASSGANVLTF

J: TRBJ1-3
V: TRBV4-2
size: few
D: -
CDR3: CASSQDWRRSVTSGNTIYF

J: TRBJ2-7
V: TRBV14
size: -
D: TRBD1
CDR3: CASSQDVGQGRNEQYF

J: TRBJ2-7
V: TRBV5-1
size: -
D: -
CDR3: CASSLVRETDQYF

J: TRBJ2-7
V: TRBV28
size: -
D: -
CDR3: CASRRGYGYEQYF

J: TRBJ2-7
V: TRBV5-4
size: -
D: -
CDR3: CASSFPGRASDEQYF

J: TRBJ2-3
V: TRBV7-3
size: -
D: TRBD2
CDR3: CASSSAGTTITDTQYF

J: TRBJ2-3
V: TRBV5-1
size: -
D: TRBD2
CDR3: CASSWGLAVVDTQYF

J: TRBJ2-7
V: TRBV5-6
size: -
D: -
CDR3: CASSPSGGYARYEQYF

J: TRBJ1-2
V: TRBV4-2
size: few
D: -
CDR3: CASSQLEGPVYGYTF

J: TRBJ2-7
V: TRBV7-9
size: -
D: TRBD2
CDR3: CASSYTLQGLAPSYEQYF

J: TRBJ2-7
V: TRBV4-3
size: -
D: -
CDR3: CASSPHQRQAQEQYF

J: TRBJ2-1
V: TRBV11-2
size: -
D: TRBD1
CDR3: CASRPRQGFSYNEQFF

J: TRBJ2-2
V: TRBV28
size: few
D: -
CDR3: CASTLNTGELFF

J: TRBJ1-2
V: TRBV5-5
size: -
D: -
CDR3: CASRSGALDYGYTF

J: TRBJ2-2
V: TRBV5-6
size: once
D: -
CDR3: CATSLLGPTTGELFF

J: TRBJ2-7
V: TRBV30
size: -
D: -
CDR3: CAWSGTTRLSSEQYF

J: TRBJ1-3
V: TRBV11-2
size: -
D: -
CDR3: CASSLLFEAHTIYF